Shown below are 21 T cell receptor beta chains from a single sample sequenced in a study of cytomegalovirus exposure and HLA in healthy donors. A multiplex PCR was run with 60 Vbeta primers and 13 Jbeta primers. Assay used: immunoSEQ multiplex PCR; TCRdb lists only in-frame clones, some missing. The data show around 100,000 clones, about four fifths seen once. Material for sequencing was PBMCs. The source is a woman aged 18-29 years in good health and CMV-seropositive.

This chain uses TRBV5-1 with TRBJ1-2, with 9 bases identical to TRBD1. V was clipped by 3 bases and J by 0 bases; unmatched bases: 6. This CDR3 contains 16 residues. Per the germline V gene, CDR1 is SGHRS and CDR2 is YFSETQ. The CDR3 coding sequence is TGCGCCAGCAGCTCGGACAGGGGCCTCGCTAACTATGGCTACACCTTC. Translating gives CASSSDRGLANYGYTF.

This chain uses TRBV5-1 with TRBJ2-2; 8 bases agree with TRBD1. Germline V gene data show CDR1 as SGHRS and CDR2 as YFSETQ. The CDR3 loop spans 16 amino acids. J was trimmed by 1 base and V by 2 bases; bases with no gene match: 4. DNA of the CDR3: TGCGCCAGCAGCTTAGGACAGGGCGGGAACACCGGGGAGCTGTTTTTT. Its protein is CASSLGQGGNTGELFF. Full variable domain (missing parts from reference TRBV5-1 and TRBJ2-2): KAGVTQTPRYLIKTRGQQVTLSCSPISGHRSVSWYQQTPGQGLQFLFEYFSETQRNKGNFPGRFSGRQFSNSRSEMNVSTLELGDSALYLCASSLGQGGNTGELFFGEGSRLTVL.

The rearrangement links TRBV4-1 to TRBJ2-3; the D is unclear. Germline V lookup: CDR1 MGHRA, CDR2 YSYEKL. The V end lost 4 bases, the J end lost 2 bases, and 7 bases lay between the germline ends. This CDR3 region has 13 residues. The CDR3, as DNA: TGCGCCAGCAGCCTTTTAGCCACAGATACGCAGTATTTT. Translation: CASSLLATDTQYF.

The gene calls are TRBV13 and TRBJ2-3; 8 positions match TRBD1. The V gene's germline CDR1 is PRHDT and CDR2 FYEKMQ (reference sequence). The V and J ends lost 6 bases and 2 bases, in that order; junction bases with no gene match: 10. The CDR3 has 16 amino acids. The CDR3 DNA is TGTGCCAGCAGTTCGAATGGACAGGGCAACACAGATACGCAGTATTTT. This sequence encodes CASSSNGQGNTDTQYF.

The V call is TRBV7-2, the J call TRBJ2-7; weak D call: TRBD1 (6 bases). The CDR3 covers 15 residues. Germline V gene data show CDR1 as SGHTA and CDR2 as FQGNSA. Trimming removed 4 bases at V and 3 bases at J, with 16 bases between. The chain's CDR3 is CASSWSGQKGYEQYF. The CDR3 DNA reads as TGTGCCAGCAGCTGGAGCGGACAGAAGGGCTACGAGCAGTACTTC.

This clone was seen only a few times. J is TRBJ1-1 and V is TRBV4-1; TRBD1 aligns across 10 bases. In germline, CDR1 is MGHRA, CDR2 YSYEKL. Unmatched junction bases numbered 10, after V lost 5 bases and J lost 4 bases. This CDR3 has 16 residues. The CDR3 spells CASSNLMRTGGTEAFF. CDR3 nucleotide sequence: TGCGCCAGCAGCAACCTAATGAGGACAGGGGGCACTGAAGCTTTCTTT.

The rearrangement links TRBV9 to TRBJ1-2; 10 positions match TRBD1. CDR3 length: 15 amino acids. With 2 bases clipped from V and 3 bases from J, the junction kept 4 bases outside the gene matches. Germline-derived CDR1 and CDR2 are SGDLS and YYNGEE. CDR3 bases: TGTGCCAGCAGCGTGGGGACAGGGGAGGACTATGGCTACACCTTC. It is translated as CASSVGTGEDYGYTF.

The chain couples TRBV2 to TRBJ1-1; 9 nucleotides line up with TRBD1. The CDR3 consists of 13 residues. Germline V gene data show CDR1 as SNHLY and CDR2 as FYNNEI. V trimming: 4 bases; J trimming: 11 bases; junction bases outside the gene matches: 8. The CDR3 reads CASSGTGENEAFF. The DNA for the CDR3 is TGTGCCAGCAGTGGGACAGGGGAAAATGAGGCTTTCTTT.

This rearrangement joins TRBV2 to TRBJ2-7; tentative D call: TRBD2 (5 bases). The germline V and J ends were trimmed by 4 bases and 0 bases, with 10 bases remaining between them. The germline V gene has CDR1 SNHLY and CDR2 FYNNEI. The CDR3 contains 14 residues. CDR3 sequence reads: CASSVDSDSYEQYF. The CDR3 region has the DNA TGTGCCAGCAGTGTGGACTCCGACTCCTACGAGCAGTACTTC.

The genes are TRBV14 and TRBJ2-7, with 12 positions matching TRBD1. Germline CDR1 and CDR2: SGHDN and FVKESK. V shed 2 bases and J 6 bases; nucleotides not matched to a gene: 8. This CDR3 is 16 amino acids long. The chain's CDR3 is CASSQRPGQGALEQYF. The CDR3 DNA reads TGTGCCAGCAGCCAAAGACCGGGACAGGGGGCGCTCGAGCAGTACTTC.

The chain is built from TRBV5-6 and TRBJ1-5; D is unresolved. Trimming shortened V by 4 bases and J by 3 bases, and 14 bases separated the two germline ends. Germline-derived CDR1 and CDR2 are SGHDT and YYEEEE. CDR3 size: 15 residues. CDR3 loop: CASSPAGHPNQPQHF. The CDR3, as DNA: TGTGCCAGCAGCCCCGCTGGCCACCCCAATCAGCCCCAGCATTTT.

The chain couples TRBV28 to TRBJ1-5; D is undetermined. The CDR3 is 14 amino acids. V lost 5 bases to trimming and J lost 6 bases, with 14 bases between them. In germline, CDR1 is MDHEN, CDR2 SYDVKM. The CDR3 bases are TGTGCCAGCAGTCCCCCGCGCGGCGTTCAGCCCCAGCATTTT. Residues: CASSPPRGVQPQHF.

V is TRBV9 and J is TRBJ2-7, with 10 bases identical to TRBD2. The CDR3 has 15 amino acids. Per germline, CDR1 SGDLS and CDR2 YYNGEE. The V and J ends lost 0 bases and 3 bases, in that order; junction bases with no gene match: 3. The CDR3: CASSVGSGRVYEQYF. The DNA for the CDR3 is TGTGCCAGCAGCGTAGGAAGCGGGAGGGTCTACGAGCAGTACTTC.

This clone is a singleton in its sample. V and J are TRBV4-2 and TRBJ2-1, with 9 bases aligning to TRBD2. This CDR3 contains 17 residues. Germline CDR1 and CDR2: LGHNA and YNFKEQ. J lost 6 bases, V lost 0 bases, and 9 bases had no gene match. The CDR3 region is CASSQESREGLVNEQFF. CDR3 coding DNA: TGTGCCAGCAGCCAAGAATCGCGGGAGGGCCTTGTCAATGAGCAGTTCTTC.

The CDR3, as DNA: TGTGCCAGTAGTATTTCTGCGACTAGAGACCTCGAGCAGTACTTC. As protein: CASSISATRDLEQYF. The rearrangement links TRBV19 to TRBJ2-7; possible D gene TRBD2, 6 bases. Per the germline V gene, CDR1 is LNHDA and CDR2 is SQIVND (reference sequence). CDR3 length equals 15 residues. The V gene lost 3 bases and the J gene lost 6 bases, with 18 bases spanning the gap.

This clone was counted between two and nine times. This chain uses TRBV11-2 with TRBJ2-1, with TRBD2 identical over 7 bases. The CDR3 length is 15 residues. With 3 bases clipped from V and 1 base from J, the junction kept 3 bases outside the gene matches. CDR1 SGHAT and CDR2 FQNNGV come from the germline V gene. Written as DNA, the CDR3 is TGTGCCAGCAGCTTGTTGCGGGGGTCCTACAATGAGCAGTTCTTC. This codes for CASSLLRGSYNEQFF. Combining the CDR3 with reference TRBV11-2 and TRBJ2-1 gives the whole variable domain EAGVAQSPRYKIIEKRQSVAFWCNPISGHATLYWYQQILGQGPKLLIQFQNNGVVDDSQLPKDRFSAERLKGVDSTLKIQPAKLEDSAVYLCASSLLRGSYNEQFFGPGTRLTVL.

The chain couples TRBV5-6 to TRBJ2-2; 8 bases are shared with TRBD2. The germline CDR1 and CDR2 sequences are SGHDT and YYEEEE. V lost 2 bases and J lost 1; bases outside the gene matches: 4. CDR3 length: 16 residues. The CDR3 reads CASSFRSGRNTGELFF. CDR3 DNA sequence: TGTGCCAGCAGCTTTAGGAGCGGGAGGAACACCGGGGAGCTGTTTTTT.

The chain employs TRBV10-3 and TRBJ1-1; no firm D call. The length of the CDR3 is 15 residues. V gave up 0 bases and J gave up 1 base, with 9 bases separating them. CDR1 is ENHRY and CDR2 is SYGVKD in the germline V gene. DNA for the CDR3: TGTGCCATCAGTGAGTCGGTTGTCAGGAACACTGAAGCTTTCTTT. The encoded protein is CAISESVVRNTEAFF.

The chain uses TRBV30 and TRBJ1-2; 11 bases agree with TRBD1. The CDR3 totals 15 residues. V shed 4 bases and J 5 bases; nucleotides not matched to a gene: 9. CDR1 is GTSNPN, CDR2 SVGIG, per germline (reference sequence). Here the CDR3 reads CAWTGTGGIYYGYTF. CDR3 DNA: TGTGCCTGGACCGGGACAGGGGGGATTTATTATGGCTACACCTTC.

V usage is TRBV5-1 and J usage is TRBJ2-5, with TRBD2 matching 12 bases. CDR3 length equals 16 residues. Trimming cost V 4 bases and J 5 bases; bases outside gene matches: 9. Germline V gene sequence: CDR1 SGHRS, CDR2 YFSETQ. CDR3 sequence reads: CASSQRTSGTGETQYF. The CDR3 coding sequence is TGCGCCAGCAGCCAAAGGACTAGCGGGACGGGTGAGACCCAGTACTTC.

The chain links TRBV6-1 to TRBJ2-1; D is uncertain. The CDR3 totals 14 residues. The V end lost 3 bases, the J end lost 1 base, and 7 bases lay between the germline ends. Germline CDR1 reads MNHNS; CDR2 reads SASEGT. The CDR3 sequence: CASSESGSYNEQFF. In DNA form, the CDR3 reads TGTGCCAGCAGTGAGTCCGGTTCCTACAATGAGCAGTTCTTC.